This section outlines one TCR beta chain sequence together with its context. Its antigen is still unknown. This CDR3 comprises 19 residues. Germline trimming cut 2 bases from V and 3 bases from J; bases unmatched to any gene: 19. Per the germline V gene, CDR1 is MNHEY and CDR2 is SVGAGI. TCR alpha and TCR beta cDNA libraries with sample barcodes and UMIs came from 5'RACE using constant-segment primers. TCRdb ran MiXCR on the 5' RACE reads and lists one entry per CDR3 protein. Of fewer than 250,000 distinct CDR3 sequences listed, 15% were seen once; the top ten hold less than 2.5%. The data stem from a study of T-cell memory formation after mild COVID-19. Study-level background: There were largely donor-specific TCR clusters. Overall study findings and caveats: Researchers report contracting CD4+ clones mostly in CM and EM, with CD8+ clones in EMRA. CD4+ bias marked clones expanding day 15 to 37, unlike balanced contracting clones.

This chain connects TRBV6-5 to TRBJ2-7, with TRBD1 identical over 7 bases. The receptor's source is an adult woman who had mild COVID-19 (a few samples of this study predate the infection). Cell type and time point are not known. Sequencing was carried out using PBMCs or a T cell subset sorted from them (not recorded which). The CDR3 DNA follows: TGTGCCAGCAGTTACCCACCAAAGGGACAGACGTCTTCGGTCTACGAGCAGTACTTC. The encoded protein is CASSYPPKGQTSSVYEQYF.